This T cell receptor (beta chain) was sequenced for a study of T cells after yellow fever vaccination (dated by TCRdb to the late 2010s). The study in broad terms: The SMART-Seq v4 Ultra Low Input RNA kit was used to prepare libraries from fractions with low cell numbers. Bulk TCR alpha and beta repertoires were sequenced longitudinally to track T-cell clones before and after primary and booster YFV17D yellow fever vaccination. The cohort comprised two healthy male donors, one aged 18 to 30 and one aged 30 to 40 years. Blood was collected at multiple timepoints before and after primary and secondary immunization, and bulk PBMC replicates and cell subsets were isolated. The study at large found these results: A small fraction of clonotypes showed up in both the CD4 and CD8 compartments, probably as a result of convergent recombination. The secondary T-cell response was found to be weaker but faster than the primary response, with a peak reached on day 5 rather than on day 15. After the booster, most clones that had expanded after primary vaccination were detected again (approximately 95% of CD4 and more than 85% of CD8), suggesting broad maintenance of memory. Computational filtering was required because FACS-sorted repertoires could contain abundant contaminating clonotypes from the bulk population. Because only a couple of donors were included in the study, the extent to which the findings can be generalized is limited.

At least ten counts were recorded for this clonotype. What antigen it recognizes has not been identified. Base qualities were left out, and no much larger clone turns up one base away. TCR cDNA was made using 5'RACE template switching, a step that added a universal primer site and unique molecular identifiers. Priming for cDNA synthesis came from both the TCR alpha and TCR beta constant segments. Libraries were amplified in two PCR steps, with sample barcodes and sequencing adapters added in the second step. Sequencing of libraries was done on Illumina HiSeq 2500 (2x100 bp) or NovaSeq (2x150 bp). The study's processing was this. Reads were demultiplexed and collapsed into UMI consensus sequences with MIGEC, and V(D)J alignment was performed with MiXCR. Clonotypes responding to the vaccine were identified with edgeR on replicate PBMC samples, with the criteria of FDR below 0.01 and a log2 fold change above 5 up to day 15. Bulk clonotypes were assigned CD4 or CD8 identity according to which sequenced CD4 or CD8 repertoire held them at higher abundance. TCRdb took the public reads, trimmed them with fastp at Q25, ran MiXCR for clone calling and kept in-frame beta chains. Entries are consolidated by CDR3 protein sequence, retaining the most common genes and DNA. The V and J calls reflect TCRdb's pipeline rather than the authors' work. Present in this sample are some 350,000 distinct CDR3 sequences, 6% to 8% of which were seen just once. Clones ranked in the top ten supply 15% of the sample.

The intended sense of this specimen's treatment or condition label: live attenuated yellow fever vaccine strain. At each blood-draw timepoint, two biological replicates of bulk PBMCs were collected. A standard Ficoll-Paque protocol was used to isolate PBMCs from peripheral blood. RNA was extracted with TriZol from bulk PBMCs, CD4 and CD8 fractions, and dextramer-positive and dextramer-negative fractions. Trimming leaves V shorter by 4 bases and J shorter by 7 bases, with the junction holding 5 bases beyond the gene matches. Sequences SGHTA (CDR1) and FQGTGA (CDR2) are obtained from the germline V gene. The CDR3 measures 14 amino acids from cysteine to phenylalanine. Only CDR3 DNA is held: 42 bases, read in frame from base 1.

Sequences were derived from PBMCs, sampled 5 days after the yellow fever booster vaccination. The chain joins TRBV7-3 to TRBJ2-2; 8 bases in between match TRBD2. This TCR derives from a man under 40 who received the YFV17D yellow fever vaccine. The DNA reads TGTGCCAGCAGCTACACAGCGGGAGTCGGGGAGCTGTTTTTT. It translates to CASSYTAGVGELFF.